This T cell receptor beta chain comes out of a study of shared clonotypes between healthy human individuals. The assay ran at deep level. For each subset, genomic DNA was distributed in equal portions over several immunoSEQ plates. The authors' processing: With immunoSEQ giving junction-only sequences and no quality scores, filtering differed. Profiling relied on immunoSEQ multiplex PCR, and the TCRdb table lists in-frame clones only, not all of them. V, J and clone size are taken as reported in that table, and D and trimming were inferred from the DNA itself. The sample has 450,000 to 500,000 clones; roughly four fifths are singletons. CDR3 length: 15 residues. The germline gives CDR1 SGHAT, CDR2 FQNNGV. The V end was cut by 6 bases, the J end by 0 bases, with 14 bases between.

Sequencing input: PBMCs. The sequence was obtained from a woman between 40 and 55 years old in good health. Some clones in this sample may be carry-over from other donors' samples. The rearrangement joins TRBV11-2 to TRBJ1-1; D not resolved. CDR3 nucleotide sequence: TGTGCCAGCAGAAGTCCTGGACGGATGAACACTGAAGCTTTCTTT. Amino acids: CASRSPGRMNTEAFF. The whole variable domain, filled in from reference TRBV11-2 and TRBJ1-1, reads EAGVAQSPRYKIIEKRQSVAFWCNPISGHATLYWYQQILGQGPKLLIQFQNNGVVDDSQLPKDRFSAERLKGVDSTLKIQPAKLEDSAVYLCASRSPGRMNTEAFFGQGTRLTVV.